These 20 T cell receptor beta chains came from one sample sequenced in a study of cytomegalovirus exposure and HLA in healthy donors. The data were produced by immunoSEQ multiplex PCR, yet TCRdb's version contains in-frame clones alone and is incomplete. This sample carries 200,000 to 250,000 clones, 70% to 90% of them seen once, and the ten largest clones take roughly 5.5%. Material: PBMCs. Source of these receptors: a young woman in good health and CMV-seronegative.

As DNA, the CDR3 is TGTGCCAGCAGCCTCCTGCCAGGACAGAACACTGAAGCTTTCTTT. Residues: CASSLLPGQNTEAFF. The chain carries TRBV16 and TRBJ1-1, with a possible D match to TRBD1 (5 bases). Trimming removed 4 bases from V and 1 base from J, with 13 bases in between. This CDR3 is built from 15 residues. Germline V lookup: CDR1 KGHSY, CDR2 FQNENV.

The V and J genes are TRBV5-6 and TRBJ2-5, with 9 nucleotides matching TRBD1. V gave up 2 bases and J gave up 3 bases; unmatched junction bases: 8. The CDR3 loop spans 16 amino acids. CDR1 SGHDT and CDR2 YYEEEE come from the germline V gene. The CDR3 reads CASSFSRDREEETQYF. The DNA for the CDR3 is TGTGCCAGCAGCTTTTCCCGGGACAGGGAGGAAGAGACCCAGTACTTC.

The rearrangement joins TRBV28 to TRBJ1-2, with D perhaps matching TRBD1 (6 bases). Germline-derived CDR1 and CDR2 are MDHEN and SYDVKM. V was cut by 5 bases and J by 1 base, with 14 bases left in between. This CDR3 region has 15 residues. In DNA, the CDR3 is TGTGCCAGCAGTATAACTTCAGGGGATAACTATGGCTACACCTTC. The encoded protein is CASSITSGDNYGYTF.

This clone was found once. The V call is TRBV2, the J call TRBJ2-1, with 12 bases that match TRBD2. This CDR3 is built from 14 residues. V lost 9 bases, J lost 6 bases, and 6 bases stayed unmatched. Germline V gene sequence: CDR1 SNHLY, CDR2 FYNNEI. This CDR3 reads CASTSGRITNEQFF. CDR3 nucleotides: TGTGCCAGTACTAGCGGGAGGATAACCAATGAGCAGTTCTTC.

The chain links TRBV10-1 to TRBJ2-1, with D uncertain. V lost 0 bases to trimming and J lost 8 bases, with 11 bases between them. Germline CDR1 and CDR2: WNHNN and SYGVQD (reference sequence). The CDR3 is 14 amino acids. The CDR3 DNA follows: TGCGCCAGCAGTGAGTCTGGGCTAGTTCATGAGCAGTTCTTC. This translates into CASSESGLVHEQFF.

The rearrangement uses TRBV5-1 and TRBJ1-1, with D hard to call. Trimming removed 4 bases at V and 4 bases at J, with 8 bases between. The CDR3 consists of 12 residues. Germline V CDR1 and CDR2: SGHRS, YFSETQ. CDR3 residues: CASSPGSTEAFF. The DNA of the CDR3 is TGCGCCAGCAGCCCCGGGAGCACTGAAGCTTTCTTT. Drawing the rest from reference TRBV5-1 and TRBJ1-1, the complete variable domain is KAGVTQTPRYLIKTRGQQVTLSCSPISGHRSVSWYQQTPGQGLQFLFEYFSETQRNKGNFPGRFSGRQFSNSRSEMNVSTLELGDSALYLCASSPGSTEAFFGQGTRLTVV.

The rearrangement links TRBV6-1 to TRBJ2-7; D unresolved. The CDR3 loop spans 14 amino acids. V was pared by 1 base and J by 7 bases, with 14 bases between. Germline CDR1 reads MNHNS; CDR2 reads SASEGT. The CDR3 sequence: CASSEGLGSSEQYF. DNA of the CDR3: TGTGCCAGCAGTGAAGGCCTGGGAAGCTCTGAGCAGTACTTC.

The chain joins TRBV30 to TRBJ2-2, with D perhaps matching TRBD1 or TRBD2 (6 bases each). The germline V gene encodes CDR1 GTSNPN and CDR2 SVGIG (reference sequence). The length of the CDR3 is 12 residues. V lost 4 bases to trimming and J lost 7 bases, with 10 bases between them. CDR3 nucleotide sequence: TGTGCCTGGATAGGGGGGAGCGGGGAGCTGTTTTTT. As protein: CAWIGGSGELFF.

The V gene is TRBV30, the J gene TRBJ1-1, with 8 bases identical to TRBD1. The V segment lost 0 bases and the J segment 6 bases; nucleotides outside the gene matches: 6. The CDR3 covers 14 residues. Germline values: CDR1 GTSNPN, CDR2 SVGIG (reference sequence). In nucleotides, the CDR3 is TGTGCCTGGAGTGTTGGGGACAGGTTCTCTGAAGCTTTCTTT. Translation gives CAWSVGDRFSEAFF.

V gene TRBV18 combines with J gene TRBJ1-2; 11 bases fit TRBD1. This CDR3 region has 15 residues. Germline V gene lookup returns CDR1 KGHSH and CDR2 LQKENI. J lost 4 bases, V lost 3 bases, and 4 bases had no gene match. The CDR3 coding sequence is TGTGCCAGCTCACCGGACAGGGGGCTGGTCTATGGCTACACCTTC. Translated: CASSPDRGLVYGYTF.

This chain connects TRBV11-2 to TRBJ2-1; tentatively, D is TRBD1 (5 bases). Looked up from germline, CDR1 is SGHAT and CDR2 is FQNNGV. Trimming removed 3 bases from V and 5 bases from J, with 11 bases in between. This CDR3 region has 14 residues. The CDR3 coding sequence is TGTGCCAGCAGCTTTGGGCAGGGCGACAATGAGCAGTTCTTC. Its translation: CASSFGQGDNEQFF.

V is TRBV5-1 and J is TRBJ1-2; D is ambiguous. The CDR3 loop spans 12 amino acids. Germline CDR1 SGHRS, CDR2 YFSETQ. V dropped 0 bases and J dropped 4 bases, with 4 bases sitting between them. The CDR3 nucleotides are TGCGCCAGCAGCTTGGGAGCCTATGGCTACACCTTC. Translating it yields CASSLGAYGYTF.

A note on this clone: The identical CDR3 is also encoded by other nucleotide sequences in the sample. The J gene is TRBJ2-7, the V gene TRBV7-3; D uncertain. V lost 5 bases and J lost 2, with 13 bases in between. The CDR3 loop spans 14 amino acids. Germline CDR1 SGHTA, CDR2 FQGTGA. The CDR3 region is CASSLGRTPYEQYF. Written as DNA, the CDR3 is TGTGCCAGCAGCCTCGGACGTACTCCCTACGAGCAGTACTTC.

This chain joins TRBV5-6 and TRBJ1-5; the D is unclear. This CDR3 spans 15 amino acids. V was pared by 0 bases and J by 1 base, with 8 bases between. Germline CDR1 reads SGHDT; CDR2 reads YYEEEE. For the CDR3, the DNA is TGTGCCAGCAGCTTGGGGGGTAGGAGCAATCAGCCCCAGCATTTT. The encoded protein is CASSLGGRSNQPQHF.

This sequence joins TRBV27 and TRBJ2-3, with D uncertain. Germline CDR1 reads MNHEY; CDR2 reads SMNVEV (reference sequence). CDR3 size: 14 residues. Trimming took 6 bases from V and 0 from J, leaving 10 bases between them. The CDR3 sequence: CASRPIASTDTQYF. CDR3 DNA: TGTGCCAGCAGGCCCATAGCTAGCACAGATACGCAGTATTTT.

The chain joins TRBV6-6 to TRBJ2-1; D might be TRBD1 (5 bases). Between the trimmed V and J ends, which lost 4 bases and 12 bases, there was a span of 22 bases. CDR1 is MNHNY, CDR2 SVGAGI, per germline (reference sequence). This CDR3 region has 15 residues. The CDR3 DNA sequence: TGTGCCAGCAGTTCCGACAGCCCTATAATGAGTAGGCAGTTCTTC. This sequence encodes CASSSDSPIMSRQFF.

In DNA, the CDR3 is TGTGCCAGCAGTGAGTTCCCGACCAAATCCTACGAGCAGTACTTC. As protein: CASSEFPTKSYEQYF. The chain carries TRBV6-1 and TRBJ2-7; no reliable D call. Trimming took 3 bases from V and 1 from J, leaving 13 bases between them. Looked up from germline, CDR1 is MNHNS and CDR2 is SASEGT. This CDR3 has 15 amino acids.

This clone was seen more than once but under ten times. The chain carries TRBV5-1 and TRBJ1-1, with a possible D match to TRBD1 (5 bases). The CDR3 covers 15 residues. CDR1 and CDR2 (germline): SGHRS, YFSETQ. Trimming shortened V by 0 bases and J by 4 bases, and 13 bases separated the two germline ends. The CDR3: CASSLATGVGTEAFF. CDR3 sequence (DNA): TGCGCCAGCAGCTTGGCCACGGGGGTAGGCACTGAAGCTTTCTTT.

The chain joins TRBV5-1 to TRBJ1-4; 8 bases line up with TRBD1. CDR1 SGHRS and CDR2 YFSETQ come from the germline V gene. The CDR3 consists of 14 residues. With V trimmed by 4 bases and J by 5 bases, 4 bases remained unmatched. The CDR3 region has the DNA TGCGCCAGCAGCCTACAGGGGGTAAATGAAAAACTGTTTTTT. Its protein product is CASSLQGVNEKLFF.

The rearrangement uses TRBV2 and TRBJ1-6, with a tentative D call TRBD1 (6 bases). This CDR3 comprises 16 residues. V dropped 5 bases and J dropped 2 bases, with 13 bases sitting between them. CDR1 SNHLY and CDR2 FYNNEI come from the germline V gene. The CDR3 nucleotides read TGTGCCAGCAGTCCTAGCGGGGGGCCCTATAATTCACCCCTCCACTTT. It yields the protein CASSPSGGPYNSPLHF.